Listed here are 7 T cell receptor beta chains from one sample, sequenced in a study of immune heterogeneity within non-small cell lung tumors listed by TCRdb under 2018. The sequencer listed for this sample is HiSeq X Ten. The TCR beta CDR3 region was amplified with a multiplex PCR system whose first round of about 9 cycles used 32 V-gene forward primers and 13 J-gene reverse primers. TCRdb reprocessing: public reads trimmed at Q25 with fastp, clones called with MiXCR, in-frame beta chains kept. For every CDR3 protein sequence, its rows merge into one entry that carries the most common genes and DNA. Present in this sample are around 11,000 distinct CDR3 sequences, just under 30% of which were seen just once. The ten largest clones represent roughly 23% of the sample. For the TCR template, genomic DNA was extracted from bulk tumor tissue, and approximately 540 ng of gDNA was amplified for each sample. During surgery, several biopsies were collected from each primary tumor and placed as far from one another as possible within the tumor mass. The study cohort was described as untreated, and the patients were newly diagnosed NSCLC cases having curative surgery.

Sequencing was performed on lung tumor tissue. Source of these receptors: a woman between 45 and 60 years old with non-small cell lung cancer.

CDR3 DNA sequence: TGCGCCAGCAGCTTGATGGTAGCGGGGGGACAAGAGACCCAGTACTTC. It codes for CASSLMVAGGQETQYF. This rearrangement joins TRBV5-1 to TRBJ2-5, with 10 bases lining up with TRBD2. Germline CDR1 and CDR2: SGHRS and YFSETQ. The V gene end was trimmed by 1 base and the J gene end by 2 bases; junction bases not matched to a gene: 5. The CDR3 totals 16 residues. Full variable domain (outside the CDR3, taken from reference TRBV5-1 and TRBJ2-5): KAGVTQTPRYLIKTRGQQVTLSCSPISGHRSVSWYQQTPGQGLQFLFEYFSETQRNKGNFPGRFSGRQFSNSRSEMNVSTLELGDSALYLCASSLMVAGGQETQYFGPGTRLLVL.

Concerning this clonotype: One end of the junction does not line up with germline, which may come from a read error. The V and J genes are TRBV30 and TRBJ2-7; TRBD2 agrees at 10 bases. Germline loops: CDR1 GTSNPN, CDR2 SVGIG (reference sequence). This CDR3 comprises 16 residues. This chain's CDR3 is CAWSLTSGFSSYDQYF. CDR3 sequence (DNA): TGTGCCTGGAGTTTGACTAGCGGGTTTTCATCCTACGATCAGTACTTC.

This clonotype appeared many times. The chain couples TRBV7-9 to TRBJ1-4; 7 positions match TRBD1. Germline V lookup: CDR1 SEHNR, CDR2 FQNEAQ (reference sequence). The V gene end was trimmed by 5 bases and the J gene end by 4 bases; junction bases not matched to a gene: 13. The CDR3 sequence is 17 residues long. DNA of the CDR3: TGTGCCAGCAGCCCCGAGACACAGGGGATTGATAATGAAAAACTGTTTTTT. This sequence encodes CASSPETQGIDNEKLFF.

V and J are TRBV19 and TRBJ1-1, with no clear D. This CDR3 is built from 13 residues. Between the trimmed V and J ends, which lost 3 bases and 0 bases, there was a span of 5 bases. Germline-derived CDR1 and CDR2 are LNHDA and SQIVND (reference sequence). The CDR3 is CASSISMNTEAFF. CDR3 nucleotides: TGTGCCAGTAGTATTAGTATGAACACTGAAGCTTTCTTT.

Sample share makes this clonotype medium-sized. This chain's CDR3 is CASSERWEMNYGYTF. DNA for the CDR3: TGTGCCAGCAGTGAACGATGGGAAATGAACTATGGCTACACCTTC. The chain has TRBV6-1 and TRBJ1-2, with D unresolved. V was pared by 2 bases and J by 2 bases, with 12 bases between. Germline CDR1 reads MNHNS; CDR2 reads SASEGT. The CDR3 extends over 15 amino acids.

In regard to this clonotype: This could be a read error, since a much larger clone is one nucleotide away. V is TRBV2 and J is TRBJ1-6, with unresolved D. V lost 7 bases to trimming and J lost 11 bases, with 15 bases between them. CDR3 length: 13 amino acids. The germline V gene encodes CDR1 SNHLY and CDR2 FYNNEI. The CDR3 bases are TGTGCCAGCAAGGGTCAGGAATATCCACCCCTCCACTTT. Protein: CASKGQEYPPLHF.

Notes on this clonotype: One base away lies a much larger clone, so this may be a sequencing read error. The chain recombines TRBV20-1 with TRBJ1-1, with D uncertain. CDR3 length: 11 residues. CDR1 DFQATT and CDR2 SNEGSKA come from the germline V gene (reference sequence). As DNA, the CDR3 is TGCAGTGTTAGACGGGACACTGAAGCTTTCTTT. This codes for CSVRRDTEAFF.